This TCR beta chain was sequenced for a study of preoperative IRX-2 immunotherapy in early breast cancer. This CDR3 spans 15 amino acids. Germline V gene sequence: CDR1 GTSNPN, CDR2 SVGIG (reference sequence). Deletions cut 4 bases from V and 5 bases from J, with 19 bases between. Described treatment: preoperative locoregional IRX-2 cytokine immunotherapy. Patients received preoperative, locoregional IRX-2 cytokine immunotherapy in a phase Ib study. Clones were read by immunoSEQ multiplex PCR, and TCRdb kept only the in-frame ones, dropping some. The sample holds under 35,000 clones, 82% seen once. The sample was gathered from a patient treated with IRX-2 immunotherapy. The receptor was derived from a human donor with breast cancer. The chain couples TRBV30 to TRBJ2-3; D is perhaps TRBD2 (7 bases). CDR3: CAWIVRGGHGDTQYF. The CDR3 DNA reads TGTGCCTGGATCGTGAGGGGGGGGCATGGAGATACGCAGTATTTT.